The 24 T cell receptor beta chains given below trace back to one sample, sequenced in a study of shared clonotypes between healthy human individuals. CD8 cells regarded as naive lacked CD45RO, were positively chosen for CCR7, and omitted terminally differentiated effector memory CD45RA+ cells. This table comes from immunoSEQ multiplex PCR, and its TCRdb copy is limited to in-frame clones, with some not included. The table includes approximately 2,000,000 clones, just over 90% detected once. Sequencing input: naive CD8+ T cells from PBMCs. All receptors derive from a man younger than 35 in good health. Some clones in this sample may be carry-over from other donors' samples.

The chain joins TRBV7-9 to TRBJ1-5; D might be TRBD1 (5 bases). V lost 1 base to trimming and J lost 4 bases, with 11 bases between them. The length of the CDR3 is 15 residues. Germline assignment: CDR1 SEHNR and CDR2 FQNEAQ (reference sequence). CDR3 sequence reads: CASSLGGHQNQPQHF. DNA for the CDR3: TGTGCCAGCAGCTTAGGGGGCCACCAGAATCAGCCCCAGCATTTT.

V gene TRBV10-2 combines with J gene TRBJ2-1; D is undetermined. CDR1 is WSHSY and CDR2 is SAAADI in the germline V gene. Between the trimmed V and J ends, which lost 4 bases and 0 bases, there was a span of 10 bases. This CDR3 comprises 15 residues. The CDR3 DNA reads TGCGCCAGCAGTGCGGGCGGAAACTCCTACAATGAGCAGTTCTTC. It encodes CASSAGGNSYNEQFF.

The V gene is TRBV5-6, the J gene TRBJ1-2; unclear D gene. Germline V lookup: CDR1 SGHDT, CDR2 YYEEEE. This CDR3 has 14 residues. With 4 bases removed from V and 8 bases from J, the gap between germline ends came to 18 bases. The CDR3 region is CASSLVGSMEGYTF. The CDR3 bases are TGTGCCAGCAGCCTAGTGGGGTCCATGGAGGGCTACACCTTC.

V usage is TRBV7-9 and J usage is TRBJ1-2, with TRBD1 matching 8 bases. CDR3 length: 15 residues. J gave up 1 base and V 5 bases, and 6 bases lay outside the gene matches. Germline V gene sequence: CDR1 SEHNR, CDR2 FQNEAQ (reference sequence). CDR3 amino acids: CASSQGQDINYGYTF. In nucleotides, the CDR3 is TGTGCCAGCAGCCAGGGACAGGATATTAACTATGGCTACACCTTC. Combining the CDR3 with reference TRBV7-9 and TRBJ1-2 gives the whole variable domain DTGVSQNPRHKITKRGQNVTFRCDPISEHNRLYWYRQTLGQGPEFLTYFQNEAQLEKSRLLSDRFSAERPKGSFSTLEIQRTEQGDSAMYLCASSQGQDINYGYTFGSGTRLTVV.

A note on this clone: This specimen includes other DNA sequences encoding the same CDR3. The chain couples TRBV4-2 to TRBJ2-7; TRBD2 matches 8 bases. The CDR3 runs to 15 residues. The V gene's germline CDR1 is LGHNA and CDR2 YNFKEQ. V lost 2 bases and J lost 3; bases outside the gene matches: 6. The CDR3 region has the DNA TGTGCCAGCAGCCAACTAGGTACTAGCGGCTACGAGCAGTACTTC. Its translation: CASSQLGTSGYEQYF.

The chain is built from TRBV19 and TRBJ2-7; 10 nucleotides match TRBD2. The CDR3 covers 16 residues. Per the germline V gene, CDR1 is LNHDA and CDR2 is SQIVND (reference sequence). The trim removed 6 bases at V and 4 bases at J, leaving 12 bases unmatched. Written as DNA, the CDR3 is TGTGCCAGTAGAGGGGGGCCTAGCGGGAGTCTTTACGAGCAGTACTTC. Its protein is CASRGGPSGSLYEQYF.

The V and J genes are TRBV5-5 and TRBJ1-2, with D unresolved. Per the germline V gene, CDR1 is SGHKS and CDR2 is YYEKEE (reference sequence). The CDR3 extends over 13 amino acids. V was pared by 2 bases and J by 3 bases, with 8 bases between. DNA for the CDR3: TGTGCCAGCAGCTTCGAGGGTGACTATGGCTACACCTTC. This codes for CASSFEGDYGYTF.

The chain uses TRBV29-1 and TRBJ2-7; no reliable D call. This CDR3 is built from 13 residues. With 0 bases removed from V and 0 bases from J, the gap between germline ends came to 6 bases. CDR1 and CDR2 from the germline V gene are SQVTM and ANQGSEA. Here the CDR3 reads CSVEEVNSYEQYF. The CDR3 nucleotides read TGCAGCGTTGAAGAAGTGAACTCCTACGAGCAGTACTTC.

The chain links TRBV5-6 to TRBJ2-5, with 7 bases that match TRBD1. The CDR3 has 14 residues. Per the germline V gene, CDR1 is SGHDT and CDR2 is YYEEEE. V lost 2 bases, J lost 4 bases, and 5 bases stayed unmatched. In DNA form, the CDR3 reads TGTGCCAGCAGCTTCCTGACAGGGACAGAGACCCAGTACTTC. Translated: CASSFLTGTETQYF.

This clone was found once. This rearrangement joins TRBV2 to TRBJ2-5, with D possibly being TRBD1 (7 bases). The CDR3 extends over 15 amino acids. Trimming removed 3 bases from V and 3 bases from J, with 14 bases in between. Germline CDR1 is SNHLY and CDR2 is FYNNEI. CDR3 nucleotide sequence: TGTGCCAGCAGTGATCCCAGGGGGGCAAAAGAGACCCAGTACTTC. Translation gives CASSDPRGAKETQYF.

For the CDR3, the DNA is TGTGCCAGCAGCGTATCTCGGGAGGGCCTTGTGACCGGGGAGCTGTTTTTT. The encoded protein is CASSVSREGLVTGELFF. This chain connects TRBV9 to TRBJ2-2; 8 bases fit TRBD2. The CDR3 contains 17 residues. V dropped 1 base and J dropped 5; count of bases not matched to a gene: 10. Germline V gene data show CDR1 as SGDLS and CDR2 as YYNGEE.

The chain has TRBV7-3 and TRBJ2-1, with 8 positions matching TRBD2. Germline V gene data show CDR1 as SGHTA and CDR2 as FQGTGA. Losses at the gene ends were 4 bases for V and 4 bases for J; bases not matched to a gene: 18. This CDR3 has 19 residues. CDR3 sequence reads: CASSSASVRTSYMYNEQFF. CDR3 coding DNA: TGTGCCAGCAGCTCAGCCTCGGTTCGGACTAGCTACATGTACAATGAGCAGTTCTTC.

A word on this clone: Other nucleotide sequences in the sample specify the same CDR3. The chain couples TRBV9 to TRBJ2-7, with a tentative D call TRBD2 (5 bases). V dropped 3 bases and J dropped 1 base, with 8 bases sitting between them. The CDR3 is made up of 13 amino acids. Germline loops: CDR1 SGDLS, CDR2 YYNGEE. CDR3 loop: CASSAPGSYEQYF. CDR3 coding DNA: TGTGCCAGCAGCGCCCCGGGATCCTACGAGCAGTACTTC.

The chain combines TRBV7-9 with TRBJ2-3; TRBD2 matches 10 bases. CDR3 size: 17 residues. Germline CDR1 is SEHNR and CDR2 is FQNEAQ (reference sequence). After removal of 5 bases from V and 6 bases from J, the junction contained 14 bases not matched to a gene. The CDR3 coding sequence is TGTGCCAGCAGCCTACCACGGACTAGCGGCCTCGCGGATACGCAGTATTTT. It translates to CASSLPRTSGLADTQYF.

The rearrangement joins TRBV15 to TRBJ2-7, with D possibly TRBD2 on 6 matching bases. With 5 bases removed from V and 7 bases from J, the gap between germline ends came to 21 bases. The CDR3 loop spans 15 amino acids. Germline V gene data show CDR1 as LNHNV and CDR2 as YYDKDF (reference sequence). The DNA of the CDR3 is TGTGCCACCAGCGCCCGAGTAGCCGGGACTTTGGAGCAGTACTTC. Encoded protein: CATSARVAGTLEQYF.

This chain joins TRBV9 and TRBJ2-7, with 8 bases aligning to TRBD2. With V trimmed by 2 bases and J by 1 base, 5 bases remained unmatched. Germline lookup yields CDR1 SGDLS and CDR2 YYNGEE. This CDR3 is built from 15 residues. CDR3 bases: TGTGCCAGCAGCGTTAGCGGGATGGGATCCTACGAGCAGTACTTC. It encodes CASSVSGMGSYEQYF. Drawing the rest from reference TRBV9 and TRBJ2-7, the complete variable domain is DSGVTQTPKHLITATGQRVTLRCSPRSGDLSVYWYQQSLDQGLQFLIQYYNGEERAKGNILERFSAQQFPDLHSELNLSSLELGDSALYFCASSVSGMGSYEQYFGPGTRLTVT.

V and J are TRBV10-3 and TRBJ2-7; weak D call: TRBD2 (6 bases). Trimming took 10 bases from V and 0 from J, leaving 16 bases between them. In germline, CDR1 is ENHRY, CDR2 SYGVKD. The CDR3 totals 14 residues. CDR3 DNA: TGTGCCACCACAATGGAGGGCCTCTCCTACGAGCAGTACTTC. This translates into CATTMEGLSYEQYF.

V and J are TRBV28 and TRBJ1-2; D unclear. The CDR3 runs to 15 residues. Trimming took off 5 bases at V and 4 bases at J, with 17 bases between the two ends. Germline V lookup: CDR1 MDHEN, CDR2 SYDVKM. The CDR3 sequence is CASSPPGRQIYGYTF. The CDR3 coding sequence is TGTGCCAGCAGTCCCCCGGGCAGACAAATCTATGGCTACACCTTC.

Comment on this clone: Within the sample, other DNA sequences also encode this same CDR3. This chain connects TRBV7-9 to TRBJ2-7, with D uncertain. The CDR3 runs 13 residues. Germline V lookup: CDR1 SEHNR, CDR2 FQNEAQ (reference sequence). With 1 base removed from V and 1 base from J, the gap between germline ends came to 5 bases. The DNA for the CDR3 is TGTGCCAGCAGCTTAGGGGAATCCTACGAGCAGTACTTC. This codes for CASSLGESYEQYF.

The CDR3: CASSQDFYGANYGYTF. In DNA form, the CDR3 reads TGCGCCAGCAGCCAAGATTTTTATGGAGCTAACTATGGCTACACCTTC. The chain employs TRBV4-1 and TRBJ1-2; D is uncertain. Trimming stripped 0 bases from V and 0 bases from J, with 11 bases between. Looked up from germline, CDR1 is MGHRA and CDR2 is YSYEKL. The CDR3 runs to 16 residues.

The J gene is TRBJ2-1, the V gene TRBV7-2; 7 bases fit TRBD2. CDR3 size: 15 residues. From germline, CDR1 is SGHTA and CDR2 FQGNSA. With V trimmed by 5 bases and J by 10 bases, 14 bases remained unmatched. The DNA for the CDR3 is TGTGCCAGCAGCCCAACTATGGGCCGGGGGGTCGAGCAGTTCTTC. This gives the protein CASSPTMGRGVEQFF.

This clone was seen a single time. V is TRBV5-5 and J is TRBJ2-1, with unresolved D. The V gene's germline CDR1 is SGHKS and CDR2 YYEKEE (reference sequence). The CDR3 is made up of 13 amino acids. Trimming pared 0 bases from V and 7 bases from J, leaving 8 bases between. Here the CDR3 reads CASSLVVWNEQFF. CDR3 in DNA: TGTGCCAGCAGCTTGGTAGTTTGGAATGAGCAGTTCTTC.

The J gene is TRBJ2-2, the V gene TRBV28; no clear D. This CDR3 comprises 14 residues. CDR1 is MDHEN and CDR2 is SYDVKM in the germline V gene. The ends were cut back, 5 bases at V and 3 bases at J, with 10 bases in the middle. The CDR3 loop is CASSPTPDTGELFF. CDR3 DNA: TGTGCCAGCAGTCCGACCCCTGACACCGGGGAGCTGTTTTTT. The whole variable domain, remainder taken from reference TRBV28 and TRBJ2-2, is DVKVTQSSRYLVKRTGEKVFLECVQDMDHENMFWYRQDPGLGLRLIYFSYDVKMKEKGDIPEGYSVSREKKERFSLILESASTNQTSMYLCASSPTPDTGELFFGEGSRLTVL.

This clone has a single count. Other DNA sequences in the sample encode the same CDR3. The V call is TRBV19, the J call TRBJ1-1; D unresolved. V was pared by 7 bases and J by 1 base, with 7 bases between. Germline assignment: CDR1 LNHDA and CDR2 SQIVND (reference sequence). This CDR3 region has 12 residues. As DNA, the CDR3 is TGTGCCAGTAAATTTCCGAACACTGAAGCTTTCTTT. It specifies CASKFPNTEAFF.